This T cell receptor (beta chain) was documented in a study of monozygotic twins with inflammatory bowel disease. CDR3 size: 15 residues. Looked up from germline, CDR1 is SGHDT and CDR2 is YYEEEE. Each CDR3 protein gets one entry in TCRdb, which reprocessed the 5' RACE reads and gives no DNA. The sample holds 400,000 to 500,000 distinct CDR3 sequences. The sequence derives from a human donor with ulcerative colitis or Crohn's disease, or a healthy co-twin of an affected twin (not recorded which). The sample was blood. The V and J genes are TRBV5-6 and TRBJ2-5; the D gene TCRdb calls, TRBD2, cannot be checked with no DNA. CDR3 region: CASRRTSGGQETQYF.